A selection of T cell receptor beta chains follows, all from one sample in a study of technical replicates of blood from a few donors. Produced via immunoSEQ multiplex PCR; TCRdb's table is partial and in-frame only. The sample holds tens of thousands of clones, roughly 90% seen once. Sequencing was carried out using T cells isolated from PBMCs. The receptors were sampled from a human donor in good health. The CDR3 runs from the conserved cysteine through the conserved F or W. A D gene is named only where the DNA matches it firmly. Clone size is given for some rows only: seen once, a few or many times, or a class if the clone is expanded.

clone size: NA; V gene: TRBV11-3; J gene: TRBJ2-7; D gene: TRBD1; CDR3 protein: CASSGQGYEQYF; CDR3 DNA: TGTGCCAGCAGCGGACAGGGTTACGAGCAGTACTTC
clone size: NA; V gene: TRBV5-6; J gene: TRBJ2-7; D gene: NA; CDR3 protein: CASSLGMEGEQYF; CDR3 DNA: TGTGCCAGCAGCTTGGGAATGGAGGGGGAGCAGTACTTC
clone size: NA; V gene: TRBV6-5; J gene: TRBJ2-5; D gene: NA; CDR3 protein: CASSYSTGSETQYF; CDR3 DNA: TGTGCCAGCAGTTACTCGACTGGGTCAGAGACCCAGTACTTC
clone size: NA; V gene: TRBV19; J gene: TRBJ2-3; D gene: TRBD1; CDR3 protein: CASSPRDREADTQYF; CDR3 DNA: TGTGCCAGTAGTCCCCGGGACAGGGAGGCAGATACGCAGTATTTT
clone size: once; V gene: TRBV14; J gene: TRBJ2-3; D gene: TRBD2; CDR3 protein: CASSFLTSGREDSTDTQYF; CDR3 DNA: TGTGCCAGCAGCTTTCTTACTAGCGGGAGGGAGGATAGCACAGATACGCAGTATTTT
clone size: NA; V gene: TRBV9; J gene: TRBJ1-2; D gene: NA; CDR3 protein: CASSVGGSDYGYTF; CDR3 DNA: TGTGCCAGCAGCGTAGGCGGGAGTGACTATGGCTACACCTTC
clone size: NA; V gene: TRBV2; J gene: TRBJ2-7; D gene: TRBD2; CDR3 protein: CASSAGLATYEQYF; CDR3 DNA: TGTGCCAGCAGTGCGGGACTAGCTACCTACGAGCAGTACTTC
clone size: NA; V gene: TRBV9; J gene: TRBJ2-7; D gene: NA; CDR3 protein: CASSGETYEQYF; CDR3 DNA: TGTGCCAGCAGCGGAGAAACCTACGAGCAGTACTTC
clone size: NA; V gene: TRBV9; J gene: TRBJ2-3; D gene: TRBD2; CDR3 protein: CASSAGELAGLGTQYF; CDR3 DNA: TGTGCCAGCAGCGCTGGTGAACTAGCGGGCCTGGGGACGCAGTATTTT
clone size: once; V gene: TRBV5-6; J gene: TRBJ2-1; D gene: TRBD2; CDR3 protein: CASRRVWDYLYNEQFF; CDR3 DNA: TGTGCCAGCAGACGGGTCTGGGACTACCTCTACAATGAGCAGTTCTTC
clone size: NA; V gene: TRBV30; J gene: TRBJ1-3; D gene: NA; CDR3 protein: CAWRGRYIGNTIYF; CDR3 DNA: TGTGCCTGGAGAGGGAGATATATAGGCAACACCATATATTTT
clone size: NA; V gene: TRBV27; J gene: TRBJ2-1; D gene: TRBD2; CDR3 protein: CASSLTGLGYNEQFF; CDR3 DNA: TGTGCCAGCAGTTTAACGGGACTAGGATACAATGAGCAGTTCTTC
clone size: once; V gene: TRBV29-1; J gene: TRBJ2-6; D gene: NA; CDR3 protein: CSVDPTGANVLTF; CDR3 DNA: TGCAGCGTTGATCCGACAGGGGCCAACGTCCTGACTTTC
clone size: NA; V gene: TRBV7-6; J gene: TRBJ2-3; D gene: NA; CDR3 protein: CASSMEAGDTQYF; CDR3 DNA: TGTGCCAGCAGCATGGAGGCGGGGGATACGCAGTATTTT